This T cell receptor (beta chain) was sequenced during a study of cytomegalovirus exposure and HLA in healthy donors. Study-level points and caveats: Reports showed the classifier diagnosing cytomegalovirus status with high specificity and sensitivity.

Note on this clone: The target antigen is unknown.

Data came from immunoSEQ multiplex PCR; TCRdb stores just in-frame clones and leaves some out. The repertoire consists of 90,000 or so clones, with roughly 85% occurring once and the leading ten covering roughly 20%. The origin of this receptor is a man in his late teens or twenties in good health and CMV-seropositive. The sequenced material came from PBMCs.

The CDR3: CASKDTNDYGYTF. Here the CDR3 DNA reads TGTGCCAGCAAGGACACTAACGACTATGGCTACACCTTC. V and J are TRBV2 and TRBJ1-2, with D possibly TRBD1 on 5 matching bases. Trimming pared 7 bases from V and 3 bases from J, leaving 12 bases between. Germline-derived CDR1 and CDR2 are SNHLY and FYNNEI. This CDR3 has 13 residues.